The present T cell receptor (beta chain) was sequenced within a study of shared clonotypes between healthy human individuals. The method was immunoSEQ multiplex PCR; TCRdb's version includes in-frame clones alone and lacks a portion of them. The sample holds about 2.4 million clones, roughly 92% seen once. There are 15 residues in the CDR3. Germline assignment: CDR1 SEHNR and CDR2 FQNEAQ (reference sequence). With 5 bases removed from V and 3 bases from J, the gap between germline ends came to 11 bases. The receptor's source is a man aged 18 to 30 in good health. The material sequenced was naive CD4+ T cells sorted from blood. The subset was: CD45RA+ positively selected. The genes are TRBV7-9 and TRBJ1-6; no reliable D call. The CDR3 DNA follows: TGTGCCAGCAGCGCAACAGCAAACTATAATTCACCCCTCCACTTT. This gives the protein CASSATANYNSPLHF.